This T cell receptor beta chain is from a study of T cell clonality in common variable immunodeficiency. Study-level results: Fewer deletions and N-nucleotide insertions were reportedly seen in common variable immunodeficiency TCR beta sequences.

Many counts were recorded for this clone. Its antigen is currently unknown. Control and CVID samples contributed equal amounts of genomic DNA. Clones were sequenced by immunoSEQ multiplex PCR, and TCRdb holds only the in-frame ones, with some missing. The data show 30,000 or so clones, with none appearing a single time. What was sequenced was peripheral blood mononuclear cells. The source is a person between 18 and 75 years old in good health.

Here the CDR3 reads CASSPEREGIINEQFF. The sequenced part of the CDR3 DNA is TGTGCCAGCAGCCCCGAGCGGGAGGGGATTATCAATGAG. This chain connects TRBV14 to TRBJ2-1; 10 bases align to TRBD2. The read ends 3 residues early relative to the CDR3; the germline J gene fills the gap. CDR3 length equals 16 residues. V was clipped by 4 bases and J by 6 bases; unmatched bases: 9. Germline V CDR1 and CDR2: SGHDN, FVKESK. The full variable domain, completed using reference TRBV14 and TRBJ2-1, is EAGVTQFPSHSVIEKGQTVTLRCDPISGHDNLYWYRRVMGKEIKFLLHFVKESKQDESGMPNNRFLAERTGGTYSTLKVQPAELEDSGVYFCASSPEREGIINEQFFGPGTRLTVL.